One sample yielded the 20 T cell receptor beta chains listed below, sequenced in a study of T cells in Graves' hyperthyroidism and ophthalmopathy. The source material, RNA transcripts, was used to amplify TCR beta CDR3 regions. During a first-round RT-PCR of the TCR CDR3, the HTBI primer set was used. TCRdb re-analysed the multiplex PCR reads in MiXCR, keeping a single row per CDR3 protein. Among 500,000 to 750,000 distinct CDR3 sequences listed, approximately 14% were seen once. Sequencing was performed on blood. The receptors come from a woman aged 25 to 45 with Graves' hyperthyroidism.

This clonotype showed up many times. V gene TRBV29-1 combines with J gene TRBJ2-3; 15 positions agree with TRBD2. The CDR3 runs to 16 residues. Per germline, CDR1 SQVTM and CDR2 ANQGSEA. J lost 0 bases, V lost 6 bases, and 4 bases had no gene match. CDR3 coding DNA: TGCAGCGTCGGACTAGCGGGAGGGGGTAGCACAGATACGCAGTATTTT. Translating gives CSVGLAGGGSTDTQYF.

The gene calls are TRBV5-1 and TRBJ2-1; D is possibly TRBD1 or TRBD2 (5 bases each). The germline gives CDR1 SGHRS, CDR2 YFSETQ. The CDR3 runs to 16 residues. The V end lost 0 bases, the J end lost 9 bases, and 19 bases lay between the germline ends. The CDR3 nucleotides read TGCGCCAGCAGCTTGGCCAATATTGCAGGGACGGGTGAGCAGTTCTTC. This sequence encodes CASSLANIAGTGEQFF.

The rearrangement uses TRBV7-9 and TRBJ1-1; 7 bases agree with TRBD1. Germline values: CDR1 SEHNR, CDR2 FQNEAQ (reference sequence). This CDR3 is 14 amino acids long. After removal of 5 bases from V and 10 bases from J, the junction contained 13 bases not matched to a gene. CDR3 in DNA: TGTGCCAGCAGCCTCGAGACAGGGAGGAGTAGAGCTTTCTTT. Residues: CASSLETGRSRAFF.

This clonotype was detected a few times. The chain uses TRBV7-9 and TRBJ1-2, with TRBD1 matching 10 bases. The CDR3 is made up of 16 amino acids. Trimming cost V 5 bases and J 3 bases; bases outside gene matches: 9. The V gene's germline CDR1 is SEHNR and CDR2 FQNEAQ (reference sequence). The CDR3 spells CASSPRTGGVHYGYTF. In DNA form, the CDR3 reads TGTGCCAGCAGCCCAAGGACAGGGGGTGTTCACTATGGCTACACCTTC.

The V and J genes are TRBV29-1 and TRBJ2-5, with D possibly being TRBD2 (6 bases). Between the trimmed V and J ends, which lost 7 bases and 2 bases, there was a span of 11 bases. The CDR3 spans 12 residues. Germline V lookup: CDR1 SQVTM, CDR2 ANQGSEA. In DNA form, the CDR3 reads TGCAGCGCCCCCGGGGGACAAGAGACCCAGTACTTC. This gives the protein CSAPGGQETQYF. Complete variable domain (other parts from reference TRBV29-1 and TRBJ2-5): SAVISQKPSRDICQRGTSLTIQCQVDSQVTMMFWYRQQPGQSLTLIATANQGSEATYESGFVIDKFPISRPNLTFSTLTVSNMSPEDSSIYLCSAPGGQETQYFGPGTRLLVL.

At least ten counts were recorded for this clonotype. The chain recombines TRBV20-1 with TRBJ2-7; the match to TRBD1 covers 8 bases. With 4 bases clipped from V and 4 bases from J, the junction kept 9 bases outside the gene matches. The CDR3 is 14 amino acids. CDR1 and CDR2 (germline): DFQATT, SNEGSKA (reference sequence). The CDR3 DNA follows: TGCAGTGCTACTTTAAGGGACAGGCATTACGAGCAGTACTTC. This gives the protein CSATLRDRHYEQYF.

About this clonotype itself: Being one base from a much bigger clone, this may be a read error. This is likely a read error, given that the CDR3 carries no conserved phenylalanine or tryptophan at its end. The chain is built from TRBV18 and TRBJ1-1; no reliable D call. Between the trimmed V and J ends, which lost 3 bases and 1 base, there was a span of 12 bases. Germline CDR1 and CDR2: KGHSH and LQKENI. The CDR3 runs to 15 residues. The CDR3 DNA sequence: TGTGCCAGCTCACCCAACTGGGGTGGGAACACTGAAGCTTTCCTT. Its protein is CASSPNWGGNTEAFL.

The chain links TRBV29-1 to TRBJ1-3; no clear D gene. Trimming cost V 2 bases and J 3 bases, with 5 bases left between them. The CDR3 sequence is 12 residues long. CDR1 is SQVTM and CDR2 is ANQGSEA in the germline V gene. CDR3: CSVETYGNTIYF. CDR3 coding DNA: TGCAGCGTTGAAACCTATGGAAACACCATATATTTT.

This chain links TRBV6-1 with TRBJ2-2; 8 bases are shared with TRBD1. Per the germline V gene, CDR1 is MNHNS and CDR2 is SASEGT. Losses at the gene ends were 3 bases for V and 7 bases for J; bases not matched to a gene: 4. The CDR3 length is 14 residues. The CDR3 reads CASSENRGYGELFF. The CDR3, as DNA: TGTGCCAGCAGTGAGAACAGGGGGTACGGGGAGCTGTTTTTT.

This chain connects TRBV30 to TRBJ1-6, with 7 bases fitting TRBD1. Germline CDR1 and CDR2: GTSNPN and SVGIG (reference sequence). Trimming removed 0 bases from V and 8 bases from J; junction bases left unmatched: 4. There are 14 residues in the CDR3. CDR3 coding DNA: TGTGCCTGGAGTGTCGGGACAGATTATTCACCCCTCCACTTT. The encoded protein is CAWSVGTDYSPLHF.

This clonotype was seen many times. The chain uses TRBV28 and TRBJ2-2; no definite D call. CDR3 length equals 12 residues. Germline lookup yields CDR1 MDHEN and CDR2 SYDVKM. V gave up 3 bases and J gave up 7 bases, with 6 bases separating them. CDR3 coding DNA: TGTGCCAGCAGTTTCCAAAACGGGGAGCTGTTTTTT. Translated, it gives CASSFQNGELFF.

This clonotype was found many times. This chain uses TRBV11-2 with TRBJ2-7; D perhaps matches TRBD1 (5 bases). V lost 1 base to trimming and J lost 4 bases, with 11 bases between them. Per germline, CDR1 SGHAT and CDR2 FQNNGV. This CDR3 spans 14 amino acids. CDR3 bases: TGTGCCAGCAGCTTAGTATTTAGGGGTTACGAGCAGTACTTC. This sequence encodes CASSLVFRGYEQYF.

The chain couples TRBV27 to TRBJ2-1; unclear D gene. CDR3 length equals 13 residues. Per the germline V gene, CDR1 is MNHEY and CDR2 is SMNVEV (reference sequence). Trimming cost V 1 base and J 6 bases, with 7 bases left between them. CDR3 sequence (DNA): TGTGCCAGCAGTTTATTACTACGCAATGAGCAGTTCTTC. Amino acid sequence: CASSLLLRNEQFF.

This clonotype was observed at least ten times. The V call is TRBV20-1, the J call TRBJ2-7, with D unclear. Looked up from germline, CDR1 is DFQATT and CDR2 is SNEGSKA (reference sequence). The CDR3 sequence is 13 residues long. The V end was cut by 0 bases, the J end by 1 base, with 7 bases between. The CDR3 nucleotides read TGCAGTGCTAGAGATAAGCCGTCCTACGAGCAGTACTTC. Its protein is CSARDKPSYEQYF.

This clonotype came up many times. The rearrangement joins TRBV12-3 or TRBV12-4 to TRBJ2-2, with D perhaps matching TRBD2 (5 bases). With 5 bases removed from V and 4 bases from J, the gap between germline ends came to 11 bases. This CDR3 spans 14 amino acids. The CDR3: CASSPFGVTGELFF. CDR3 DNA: TGTGCCAGCAGTCCCTTCGGGGTCACCGGGGAGCTGTTTTTT.

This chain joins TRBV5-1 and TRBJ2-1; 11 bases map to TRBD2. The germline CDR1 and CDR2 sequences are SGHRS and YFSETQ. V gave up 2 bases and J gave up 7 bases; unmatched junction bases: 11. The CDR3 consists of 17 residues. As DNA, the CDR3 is TGCGCCAGCAGCTTAGACTTAGCGGGAGGGCCCGAGAATGAGCAGTTCTTC. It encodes CASSLDLAGGPENEQFF.

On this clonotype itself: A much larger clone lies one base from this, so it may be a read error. The CDR3 coding sequence is TGCGCCAGCAGCTGGATGGACAGGGGGCGGTTCGAGCAGTGCTTC. The encoded protein is CASSWMDRGRFEQCF. The rearrangement links TRBV5-1 to TRBJ2-7, with TRBD1 identical over 11 bases. In germline, CDR1 is SGHRS, CDR2 YFSETQ. This CDR3 comprises 15 residues.

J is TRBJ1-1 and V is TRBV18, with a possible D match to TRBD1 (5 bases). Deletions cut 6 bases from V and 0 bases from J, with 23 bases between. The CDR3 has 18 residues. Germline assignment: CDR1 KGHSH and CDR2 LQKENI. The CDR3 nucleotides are TGTGCCAGCTCGCGGTCTGGGGCTGGGGGAAACATGAACACTGAAGCTTTCTTT. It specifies CASSRSGAGGNMNTEAFF.

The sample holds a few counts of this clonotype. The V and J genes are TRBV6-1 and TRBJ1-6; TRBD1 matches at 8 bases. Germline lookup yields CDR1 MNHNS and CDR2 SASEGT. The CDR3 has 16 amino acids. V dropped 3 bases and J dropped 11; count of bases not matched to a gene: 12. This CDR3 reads CASSDIQGGKRTPLHF. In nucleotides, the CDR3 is TGTGCCAGCAGTGATATACAGGGGGGCAAGAGGACACCCCTCCACTTT.

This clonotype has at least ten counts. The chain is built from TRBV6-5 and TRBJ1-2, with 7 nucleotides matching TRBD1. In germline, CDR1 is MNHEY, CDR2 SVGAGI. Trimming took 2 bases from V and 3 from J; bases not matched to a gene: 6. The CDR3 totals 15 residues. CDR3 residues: CASSYGPGGDYGYTF. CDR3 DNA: TGTGCCAGCAGTTACGGGCCAGGGGGTGACTATGGCTACACCTTC.